Below, one T cell receptor (beta chain) is given with its context. This clonotype was observed a few times. Its binding antigen is unknown. No much larger clone exists at a distance of one base, and base qualities are not known. Measured from the cysteine to the phenylalanine, the CDR3 is 14 residues long. Solely the CDR3 DNA is kept, with 42 bases framed from the first base. CDR1 and CDR2, looked up from the germline V gene, are MNHEY and SVGAGI. V drops 0 bases and J drops 3 bases, leaving 8 bases in between. TCR cDNA was synthesized by 5'RACE template switching, which introduced a universal primer site and unique molecular identifiers. Priming of cDNA synthesis was performed from both the TCR alpha and TCR beta constant segments. Libraries were amplified in two PCR steps, with sample barcodes and sequencing adapters added in the second step. Sequencing of libraries was done on Illumina HiSeq 2500 (2x100 bp) or NovaSeq (2x150 bp). Under the source paper's analysis protocol: MIGEC was used to demultiplex reads and collapse the reads into UMI consensus sequences, and MiXCR was used for V(D)J alignment. Vaccine-responding clonotypes were identified with edgeR using replicate PBMC samples, with FDR below 0.01 and a log2 fold change above 5 up to day 15 being required. Each bulk clonotype was labeled CD4 or CD8 based on which sequenced repertoire, CD4 or CD8, contained the clonotype at higher abundance. The public reads were quality trimmed at Q25 with fastp and then assembled into clones with MiXCR by TCRdb, keeping productive beta chains. Entries are consolidated by CDR3 protein sequence, retaining the most common genes and DNA. The V and J calls and clone size come from TCRdb's table, not from the authors' own analysis. This sample gives some 350,000 distinct CDR3 sequences in total; approximately 10% of them show up just once. The ten largest make up roughly a sixth of the sample.

This record comes from a study of T cells after yellow fever vaccination (dated by TCRdb to between 2018 and 2020). Turning to the overall study: The SMART-Seq v4 Ultra Low Input RNA kit was used to prepare libraries from fractions with low cell numbers. Two healthy male donors made up the cohort, one aged 18 to 29 years and the other aged 30 to 40 years. Blood was drawn at multiple timepoints before and after primary and secondary immunization, with bulk PBMC replicates and cell subsets isolated. Bulk TCR alpha and beta repertoires were sequenced longitudinally to track T-cell clones before and after primary and booster YFV17D yellow fever vaccination. The paper as a whole reports these results and caveats: Most clones expanded after primary vaccination (around 97% of CD4 and 88% of CD8) were re-detected after the booster, suggesting that broad memory maintenance occurred. A small share of clonotypes occurred in both CD4 and CD8 compartments, likely arising from convergent recombination. Only two donors were included in the study, so the extent to which the findings can be generalized is limited. Computational filtering was required because FACS-sorted repertoires could contain abundant contaminating clonotypes from the bulk population. The secondary T-cell response was weaker than the primary response but faster, peaking on day 5 instead of day 15.

The treatment or condition label, read with the paper, signifies: live attenuated yellow fever vaccine strain. At each blood-draw timepoint, two biological replicates of bulk PBMCs were obtained. PBMCs were isolated from peripheral blood using a standard Ficoll-Paque protocol. RNA was extracted with TriZol from bulk PBMCs, CD4 and CD8 fractions, and dextramer-positive and dextramer-negative fractions. This clonotype originated in a man between 18 and 29 years old who received the YFV17D yellow fever vaccine. The sequence links TRBV6-5 to TRBJ1-1; the D gene is perhaps TRBD1, from 5 matching bases. Here the sequenced sample was PBMCs, taken on the day of the first yellow fever vaccination. The DNA is as follows: TGTGCCAGCAGTTACTCATGGGGCCACACTGAAGCTTTCTTT. Translated, this is CASSYSWGHTEAFF.